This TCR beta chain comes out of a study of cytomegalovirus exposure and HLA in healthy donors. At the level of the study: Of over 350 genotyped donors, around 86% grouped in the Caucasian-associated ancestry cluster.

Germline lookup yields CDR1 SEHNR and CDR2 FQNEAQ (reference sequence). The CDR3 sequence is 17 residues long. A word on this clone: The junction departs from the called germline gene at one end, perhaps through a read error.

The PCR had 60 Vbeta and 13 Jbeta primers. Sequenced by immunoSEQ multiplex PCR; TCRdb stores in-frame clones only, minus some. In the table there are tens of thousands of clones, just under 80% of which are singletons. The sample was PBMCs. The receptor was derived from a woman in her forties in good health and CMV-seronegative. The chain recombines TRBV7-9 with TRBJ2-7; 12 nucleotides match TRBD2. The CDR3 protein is CSSSMGLAGGNAYEQYF. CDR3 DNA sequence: TGTTCCAGCAGCATGGGCCTAGCGGGAGGGAACGCCTACGAGCAGTACTTC. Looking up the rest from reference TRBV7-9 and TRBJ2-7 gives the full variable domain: DTGVSQNPRHKITKRGQNVTFRCDPISEHNRLYWYRQTLGQGPEFLTYFQNEAQLEKSRLLSDRFSAERPKGSFSTLEIQRTEQGDSAMYLCSSSMGLAGGNAYEQYFGPGTRLTVT.